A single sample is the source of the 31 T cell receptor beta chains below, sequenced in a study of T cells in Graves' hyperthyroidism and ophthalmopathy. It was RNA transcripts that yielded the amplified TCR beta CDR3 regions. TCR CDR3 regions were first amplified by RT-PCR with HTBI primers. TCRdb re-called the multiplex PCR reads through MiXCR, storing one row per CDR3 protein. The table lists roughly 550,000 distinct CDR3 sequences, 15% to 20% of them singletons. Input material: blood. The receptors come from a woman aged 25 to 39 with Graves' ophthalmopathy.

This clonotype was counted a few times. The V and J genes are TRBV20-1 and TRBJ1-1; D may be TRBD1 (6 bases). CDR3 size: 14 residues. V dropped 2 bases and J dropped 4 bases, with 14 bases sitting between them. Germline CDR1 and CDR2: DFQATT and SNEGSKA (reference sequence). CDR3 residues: CSARRTEQTTEAFF. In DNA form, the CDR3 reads TGCAGTGCTAGAAGGACAGAACAAACCACTGAAGCTTTCTTT.

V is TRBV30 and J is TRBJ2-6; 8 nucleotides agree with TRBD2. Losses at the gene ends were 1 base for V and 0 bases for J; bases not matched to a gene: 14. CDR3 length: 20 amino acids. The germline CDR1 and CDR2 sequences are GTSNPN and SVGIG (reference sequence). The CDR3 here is CAWSAPLTLAGSSGANVLTF. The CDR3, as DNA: TGTGCCTGGAGTGCCCCCTTAACTCTAGCGGGTTCCTCTGGGGCCAACGTCCTGACTTTC.

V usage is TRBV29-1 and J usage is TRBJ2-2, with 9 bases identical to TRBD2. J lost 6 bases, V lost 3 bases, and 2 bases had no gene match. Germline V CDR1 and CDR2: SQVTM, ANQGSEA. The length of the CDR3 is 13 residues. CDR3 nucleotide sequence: TGCAGCGTTGACACTAGCGGGTCCGGGGAGCTGTTTTTT. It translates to CSVDTSGSGELFF.

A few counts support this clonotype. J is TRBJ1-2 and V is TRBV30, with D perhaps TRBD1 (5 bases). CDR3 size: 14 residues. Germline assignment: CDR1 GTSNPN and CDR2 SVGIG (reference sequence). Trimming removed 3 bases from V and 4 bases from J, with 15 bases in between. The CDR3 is CAWRSSGYVYGYTF. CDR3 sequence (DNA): TGTGCCTGGAGGTCCTCAGGGTACGTCTATGGCTACACCTTC.

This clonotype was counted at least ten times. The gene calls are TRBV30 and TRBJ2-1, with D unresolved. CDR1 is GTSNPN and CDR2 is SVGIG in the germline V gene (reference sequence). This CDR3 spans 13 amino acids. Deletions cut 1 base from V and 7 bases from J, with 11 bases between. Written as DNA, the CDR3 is TGTGCCTGGAGTGGAGCCGTGTGGAATGAGCAGTTCTTC. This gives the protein CAWSGAVWNEQFF.

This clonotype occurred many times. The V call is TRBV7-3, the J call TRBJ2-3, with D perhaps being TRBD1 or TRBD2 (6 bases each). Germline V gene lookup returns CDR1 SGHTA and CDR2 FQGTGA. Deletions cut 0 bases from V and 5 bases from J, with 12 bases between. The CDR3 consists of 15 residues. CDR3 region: CASSLTWGAGDTQYF. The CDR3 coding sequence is TGTGCCAGCAGCTTAACGTGGGGGGCCGGAGATACGCAGTATTTT.

The CDR3 DNA reads as TGTGCCAGCAGCCGTGATACTAGGCGGACCCTCTACGAGCAGTACTTC. This encodes CASSRDTRRTLYEQYF. This rearrangement joins TRBV6-2 or TRBV6-3 to TRBJ2-7; a possible D gene is TRBD2 (5 bases). Trimming left V 6 bases short and J 3 bases short, with 21 bases between. Germline V gives CDR1 MNHEY, CDR2 SVGEGT. This CDR3 comprises 16 residues.

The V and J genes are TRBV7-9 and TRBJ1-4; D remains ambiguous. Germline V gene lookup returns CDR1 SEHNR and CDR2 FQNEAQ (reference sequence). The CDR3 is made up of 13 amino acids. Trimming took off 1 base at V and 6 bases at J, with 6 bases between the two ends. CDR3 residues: CASSLGSYEKLFF. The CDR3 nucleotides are TGTGCCAGCAGCTTAGGCAGCTATGAAAAACTGTTTTTT. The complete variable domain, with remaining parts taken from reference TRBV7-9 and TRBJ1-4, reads DTGVSQNPRHKITKRGQNVTFRCDPISEHNRLYWYRQTLGQGPEFLTYFQNEAQLEKSRLLSDRFSAERPKGSFSTLEIQRTEQGDSAMYLCASSLGSYEKLFFGSGTQLSVL.

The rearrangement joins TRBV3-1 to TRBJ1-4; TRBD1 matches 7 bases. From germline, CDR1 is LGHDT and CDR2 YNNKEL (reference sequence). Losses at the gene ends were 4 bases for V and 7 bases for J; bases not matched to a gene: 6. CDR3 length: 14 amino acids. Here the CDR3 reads CASSPGQDSEKLFF. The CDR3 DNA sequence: TGTGCCAGCAGCCCTGGACAGGATAGTGAAAAACTGTTTTTT.

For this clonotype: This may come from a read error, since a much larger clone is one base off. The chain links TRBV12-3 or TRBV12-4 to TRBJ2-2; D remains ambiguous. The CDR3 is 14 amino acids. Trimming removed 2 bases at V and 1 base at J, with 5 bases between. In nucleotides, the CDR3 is TGTGCCAGCAGTTTACTAGAGAACACCGGGGAGCTGTTTTTT. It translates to CASSLLENTGELFF.

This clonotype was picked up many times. The CDR3 spells CASTLGGGPLNEQFF. The CDR3 nucleotides read TGTGCCAGCACCCTCGGGGGAGGGCCGTTAAATGAGCAGTTCTTC. The chain is built from TRBV7-2 and TRBJ2-1; TRBD2 aligns across 7 bases. The germline gives CDR1 SGHTA, CDR2 FQGNSA. V gave up 7 bases and J gave up 7 bases; unmatched junction bases: 13. The CDR3 is 15 amino acids.

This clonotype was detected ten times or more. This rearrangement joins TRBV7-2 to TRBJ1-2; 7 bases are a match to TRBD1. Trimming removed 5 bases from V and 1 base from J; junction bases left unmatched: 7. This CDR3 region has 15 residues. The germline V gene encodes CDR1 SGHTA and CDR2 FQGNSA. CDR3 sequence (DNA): TGTGCCAGCAGCCCCGGCCAGGGGGGTAACTATGGCTACACCTTC. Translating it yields CASSPGQGGNYGYTF.

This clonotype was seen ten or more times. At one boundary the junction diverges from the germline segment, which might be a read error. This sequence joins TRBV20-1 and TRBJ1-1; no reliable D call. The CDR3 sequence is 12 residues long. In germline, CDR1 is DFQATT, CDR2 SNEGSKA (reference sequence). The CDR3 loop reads CSASSVNTEAFF. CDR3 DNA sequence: TGCAGTGCTAGTTCGGTGAACACTGAGGCTTTCTTT.

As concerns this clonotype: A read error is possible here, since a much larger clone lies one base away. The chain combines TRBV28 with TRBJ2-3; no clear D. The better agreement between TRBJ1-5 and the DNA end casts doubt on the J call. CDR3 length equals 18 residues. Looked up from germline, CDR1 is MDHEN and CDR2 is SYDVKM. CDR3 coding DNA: TGTGCCAGCAGACTTAATCATGGACTAAGCGGAGACACAGATACGCAGCATTTT. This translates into CASRLNHGLSGDTDTQHF.

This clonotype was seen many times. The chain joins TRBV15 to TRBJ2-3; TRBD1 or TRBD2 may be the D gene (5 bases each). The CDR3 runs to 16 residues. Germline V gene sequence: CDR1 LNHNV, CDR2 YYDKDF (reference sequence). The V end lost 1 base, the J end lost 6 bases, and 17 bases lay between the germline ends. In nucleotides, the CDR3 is TGTGCCACCAGCAGAGGGGGATTGGGGGAGCGGGATACGCAGTATTTT. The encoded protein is CATSRGGLGERDTQYF.

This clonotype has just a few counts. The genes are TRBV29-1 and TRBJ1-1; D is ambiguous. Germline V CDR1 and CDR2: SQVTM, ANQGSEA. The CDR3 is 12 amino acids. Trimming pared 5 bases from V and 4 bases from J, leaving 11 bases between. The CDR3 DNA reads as TGCAGCGTTATCCTAACGGGCACTGAAGCTTTCTTT. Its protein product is CSVILTGTEAFF.

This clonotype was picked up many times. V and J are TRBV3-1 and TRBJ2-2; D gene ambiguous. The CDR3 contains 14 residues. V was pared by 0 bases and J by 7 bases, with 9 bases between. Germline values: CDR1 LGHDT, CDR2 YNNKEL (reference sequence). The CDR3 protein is CASSQEGESGELFF. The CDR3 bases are TGTGCCAGCAGCCAAGAAGGAGAGAGCGGGGAGCTGTTTTTT.

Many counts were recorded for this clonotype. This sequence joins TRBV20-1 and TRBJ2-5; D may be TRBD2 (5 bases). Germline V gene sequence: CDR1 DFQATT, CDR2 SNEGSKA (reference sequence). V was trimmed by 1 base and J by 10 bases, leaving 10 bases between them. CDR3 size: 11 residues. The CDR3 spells CSARGWTHQYF. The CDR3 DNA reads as TGCAGTGCTAGAGGTTGGACTCACCAGTACTTC.

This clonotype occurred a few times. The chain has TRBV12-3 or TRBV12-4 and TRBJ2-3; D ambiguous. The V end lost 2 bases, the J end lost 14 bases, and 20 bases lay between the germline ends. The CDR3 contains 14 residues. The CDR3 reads CASSLSYPGSKRYF. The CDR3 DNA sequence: TGTGCCAGCAGTTTAAGTTATCCGGGTTCAAAGCGGTATTTT.

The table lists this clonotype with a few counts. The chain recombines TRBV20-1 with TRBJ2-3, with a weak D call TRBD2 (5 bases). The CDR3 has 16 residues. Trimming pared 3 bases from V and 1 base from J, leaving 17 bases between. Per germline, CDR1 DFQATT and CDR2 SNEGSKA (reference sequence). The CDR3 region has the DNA TGCAGTGCTAGTGCGTCTTTCAGCGGAGGCACAGATACGCAGTATTTT. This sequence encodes CSASASFSGGTDTQYF.

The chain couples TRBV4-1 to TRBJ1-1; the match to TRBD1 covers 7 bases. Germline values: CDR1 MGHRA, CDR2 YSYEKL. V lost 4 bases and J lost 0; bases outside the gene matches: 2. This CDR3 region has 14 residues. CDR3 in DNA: TGCGCCAGCAGCCCCGGACAGGTGAACACTGAAGCTTTCTTT. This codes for CASSPGQVNTEAFF.

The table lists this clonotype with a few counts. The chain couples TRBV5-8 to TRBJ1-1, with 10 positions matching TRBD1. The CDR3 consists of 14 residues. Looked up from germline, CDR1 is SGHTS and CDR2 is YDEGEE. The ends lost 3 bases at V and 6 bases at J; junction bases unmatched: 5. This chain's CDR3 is CASSSDRGVSEAFF. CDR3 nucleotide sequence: TGTGCCAGCAGCTCGGACAGGGGGGTATCTGAAGCTTTCTTT.

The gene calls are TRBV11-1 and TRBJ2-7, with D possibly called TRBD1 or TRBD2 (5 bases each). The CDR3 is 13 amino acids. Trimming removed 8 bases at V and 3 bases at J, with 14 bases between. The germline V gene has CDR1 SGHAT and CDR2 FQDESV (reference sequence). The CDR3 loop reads CASGRYGGYEQYF. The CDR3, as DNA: TGTGCCAGCGGTCGTTATGGGGGCTACGAGCAGTACTTC.

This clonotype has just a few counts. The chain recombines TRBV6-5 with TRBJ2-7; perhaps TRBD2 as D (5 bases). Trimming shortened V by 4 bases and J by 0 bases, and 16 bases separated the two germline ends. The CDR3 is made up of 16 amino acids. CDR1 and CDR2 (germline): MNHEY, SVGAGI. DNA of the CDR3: TGTGCCAGCAGTTTAAAAGCGGAGTATCGCTCCTACGAGCAGTACTTC. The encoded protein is CASSLKAEYRSYEQYF.

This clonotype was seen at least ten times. The CDR3, as DNA: TGTGCCAGCAGTGTACCGGGACAGGGCCGTGGTGGCTACACCTTC. Its protein is CASSVPGQGRGGYTF. The J gene is TRBJ1-2, the V gene TRBV2, with TRBD1 identical over 9 bases. Germline V gene data show CDR1 as SNHLY and CDR2 as FYNNEI. The CDR3 sequence is 15 residues long. V shed 4 bases and J 7 bases; nucleotides not matched to a gene: 10.

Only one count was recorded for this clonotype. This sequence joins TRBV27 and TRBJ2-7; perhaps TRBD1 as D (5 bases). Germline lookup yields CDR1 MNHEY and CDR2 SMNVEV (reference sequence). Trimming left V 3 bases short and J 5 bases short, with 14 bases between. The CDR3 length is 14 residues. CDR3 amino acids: CASSLAGFGDEQYF. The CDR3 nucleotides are TGTGCCAGCAGTTTGGCAGGGTTTGGGGACGAGCAGTACTTC.

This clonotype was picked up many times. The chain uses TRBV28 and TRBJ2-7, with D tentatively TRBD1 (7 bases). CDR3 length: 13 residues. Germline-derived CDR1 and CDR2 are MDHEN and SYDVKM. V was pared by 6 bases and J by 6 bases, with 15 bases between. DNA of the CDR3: TGTGCCAGCAGGTCCGGAGGGGGCGGCGAGCAGTACTTC. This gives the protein CASRSGGGGEQYF.

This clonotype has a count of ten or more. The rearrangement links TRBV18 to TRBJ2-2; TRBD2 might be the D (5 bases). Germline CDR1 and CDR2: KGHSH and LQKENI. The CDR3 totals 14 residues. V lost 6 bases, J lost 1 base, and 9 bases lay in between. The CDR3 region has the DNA TGTGCCAGCTCTATACGGGAGAACACCGGGGAGCTGTTTTTT. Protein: CASSIRENTGELFF. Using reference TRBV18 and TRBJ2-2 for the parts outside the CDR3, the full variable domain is NAGVMQNPRHLVRRRGQEARLRCSPMKGHSHVYWYRQLPEEGLKFMVYLQKENIIDESGMPKERFSAEFPKEGPSILRIQQVVRGDSAAYFCASSIRENTGELFFGEGSRLTVL.

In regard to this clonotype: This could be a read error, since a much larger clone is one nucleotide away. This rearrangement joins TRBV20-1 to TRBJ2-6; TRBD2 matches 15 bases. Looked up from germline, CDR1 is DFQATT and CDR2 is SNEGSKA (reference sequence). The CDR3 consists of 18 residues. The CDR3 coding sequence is TGCAGTGCAAGGACTAGCGGGAGGGTAAATTCTGGGGCCAACGTCATGACTTTC. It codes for CSARTSGRVNSGANVMTF.

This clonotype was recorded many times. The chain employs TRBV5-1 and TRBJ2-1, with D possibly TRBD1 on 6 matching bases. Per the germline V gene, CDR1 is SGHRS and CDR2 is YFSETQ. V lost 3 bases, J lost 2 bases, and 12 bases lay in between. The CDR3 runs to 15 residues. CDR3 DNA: TGCGCCAGCAGCTCAGCAGGGGCGGCCTACAATGAGCAGTTCTTC. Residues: CASSSAGAAYNEQFF.

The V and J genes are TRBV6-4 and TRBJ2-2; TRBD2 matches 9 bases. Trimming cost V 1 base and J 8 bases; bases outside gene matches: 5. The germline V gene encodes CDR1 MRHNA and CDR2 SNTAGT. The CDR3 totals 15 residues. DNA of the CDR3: TGTGCCAGCAGTGACTTAGCGGGAGTTTCTGGGGAGCTGTTTTTT. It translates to CASSDLAGVSGELFF.